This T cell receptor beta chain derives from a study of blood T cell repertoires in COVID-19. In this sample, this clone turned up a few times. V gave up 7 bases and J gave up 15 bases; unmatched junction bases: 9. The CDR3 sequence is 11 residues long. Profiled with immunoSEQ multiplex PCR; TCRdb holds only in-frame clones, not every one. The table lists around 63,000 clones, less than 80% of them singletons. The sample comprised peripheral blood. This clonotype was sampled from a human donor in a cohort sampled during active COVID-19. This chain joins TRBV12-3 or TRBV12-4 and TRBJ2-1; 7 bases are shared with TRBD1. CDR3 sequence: CASTVGTVRFF. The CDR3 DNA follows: TGTGCCAGCACCGTAGGGACAGTCCGGTTCTTC.